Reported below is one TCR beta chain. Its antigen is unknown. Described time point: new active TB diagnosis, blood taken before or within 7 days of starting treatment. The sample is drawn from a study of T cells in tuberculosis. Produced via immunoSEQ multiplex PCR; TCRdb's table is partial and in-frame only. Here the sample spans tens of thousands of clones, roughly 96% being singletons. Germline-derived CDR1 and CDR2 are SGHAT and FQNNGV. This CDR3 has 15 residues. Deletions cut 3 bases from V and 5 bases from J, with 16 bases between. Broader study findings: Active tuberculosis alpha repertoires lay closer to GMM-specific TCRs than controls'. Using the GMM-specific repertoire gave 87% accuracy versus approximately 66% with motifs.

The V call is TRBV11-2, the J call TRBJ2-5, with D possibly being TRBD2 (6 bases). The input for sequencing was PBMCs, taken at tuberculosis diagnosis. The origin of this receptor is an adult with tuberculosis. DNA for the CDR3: TGTGCCAGCAGCTTCCCCGGGACTCCGTTGGAGACCCAGTACTTC. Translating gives CASSFPGTPLETQYF.